This section outlines one T cell receptor beta chain sequence together with its context. Only in-frame clones appear in the TCRdb table, and some are missing; sequencing was by immunoSEQ multiplex PCR. The repertoire holds about 120,000 clones, with 78% as singletons. Per the germline V gene, CDR1 is SGHRS and CDR2 is YFSETQ. V lost 2 bases to trimming and J lost 0 bases, with 14 bases between them. CDR3 length equals 16 residues. The sample belongs to a study of blood T cell repertoires in COVID-19. The receptor's source is a man aged 65 to 85 with acute or convalescent COVID-19. The V call is TRBV5-1, the J call TRBJ1-1; D may be TRBD1 (6 bases). Input material: peripheral blood. The CDR3 sequence: CASSLVRGALNTEAFF. CDR3 nucleotides: TGCGCCAGCAGCTTAGTCCGGGGGGCGTTGAACACTGAAGCTTTCTTT.